This TCR beta chain was sequenced for a study of blood T cell repertoires in COVID-19. Original processing methods: Scientists estimated how many nucleated cells there were by amplifying reference gene primers. Clones were sequenced by immunoSEQ multiplex PCR, and TCRdb holds only the in-frame ones, with some missing. Clone size and V and J calls were adopted from that table, with D and trimming inferred from the DNA. The data contain around 200,000 clones, nearly 90% of them singletons. Germline V gives CDR1 SEHNR, CDR2 FQNEAQ (reference sequence). V was cut by 1 base and J by 5 bases, with 5 bases left in between. The CDR3 contains 12 residues.

The sample was peripheral blood. V is TRBV7-9 and J is TRBJ1-2, with unresolved D. The TCR originated in a man aged 45-65 years with acute or convalescent COVID-19. CDR3 nucleotide sequence: TGTGCCAGCAGCTTAGACAGTTATGGCTACACCTTC. This encodes CASSLDSYGYTF.